The rows below give T cell receptor beta chains drawn from one sample of a study of naive and memory T cell subsets. TCRdb reprocessed the UMI-ligation and nested PCR reads with MiXCR, giving one entry per CDR3 protein. The data show some 110,000 distinct CDR3 sequences, with about 14% seen just once and about 3% held by the top ten. Sequenced: naive CD8+ T cells from blood. The receptors shown here come from a human donor in good health. CDR3s include the opening cysteine and the closing phenylalanine or tryptophan. The D gene is left open where the match is weak. Rows give clone size only sometimes, using once, few, many, or a class for an expanded clone.

length	V	J	D	size	DNA	CDR3
12	TRBV7-9	TRBJ2-3	.	few	TGTGCCAGCACCGACCCCACAGATACGCAGTATTTT	CASTDPTDTQYF
14	TRBV28	TRBJ1-2	TRBD1	few	TGTGCCAGCAGTTTAACAGGGGCAGGGTATGGCTACACCTTC	CASSLTGAGYGYTF
16	TRBV12-3/TRBV12-4	TRBJ2-7	.	.	TGTGCCAGCTCCCCGATAAAATCTACGAAACACCCCGAGCAGTACTTC	CASSPIKSTKHPEQYF
16	TRBV15	TRBJ2-5	TRBD2	few	TGTGCCACCTTGGGACTAGCGGGAGCAAATAGTGAGACCCAGTACTTC	CATLGLAGANSETQYF
17	TRBV25-1	TRBJ1-2	.	many	TGTGCCAGCAGTGAGCCTAACCCAGCGTCTGCTAACTATGGCTACACCTTC	CASSEPNPASANYGYTF
16	TRBV12-3/TRBV12-4	TRBJ2-3	.	.	TGTGCCAGCAGTTTAAGGGCGGTAGCCGGGACAGATACGCAGTATTTT	CASSLRAVAGTDTQYF
15	TRBV12-3/TRBV12-4	TRBJ1-5	.	few	TGTGCCAGCAGCATGTCCCGGGACATTAATCAGCCCCAGCATTTT	CASSMSRDINQPQHF
12	TRBV19	TRBJ1-5	.	.	TGTACCAGTAGTGTTCCTGATCAGCCCCAGCATTTT	CTSSVPDQPQHF
11	TRBV29-1	TRBJ2-7	.	few	TGCAGCGTTGACGATCTCTACGAGCAGTACTTC	CSVDDLYEQYF
15	TRBV7-8	TRBJ2-5	.	many	TGTGCCAGCAGCCGCAACCAGGGATACCAAGAGACCCAGTACTTC	CASSRNQGYQETQYF
16	TRBV27	TRBJ1-1	TRBD1	.	TGTGCCAGCAGTTCTTTAAACGCAGGGGGCAAACTTGAAGCTTTCTTT	CASSSLNAGGKLEAFF
16	TRBV9	TRBJ2-3	TRBD1	.	TGTGCCAGCAGCGTAGGGGGGACAGCTAGCACAGATACGCAGTATTTT	CASSVGGTASTDTQYF
18	TRBV5-4	TRBJ2-4	TRBD2	many	TGTGCCAGCAGCACCACCGGGACCGGGGGGGTGGCCAAAAACATTCAGTACTTC	CASSTTGTGGVAKNIQYF
15	TRBV20-1	TRBJ2-7	.	few	TGCAGTGCTCGCCGAAGGGCCAGCTCCGCCTACGAGCAGTACTTC	CSARRRASSAYEQYF
11	TRBV20-1	TRBJ2-2	.	.	TGCAGTGCTCTGAGCCCGGGGGAGCTGTTTTTT	CSALSPGELFF
16	TRBV19	TRBJ2-1	TRBD2	many	TGTGCCAGTAGTATTTCAAGCGGGAGCTCTTACAATGAGCAGTTCTTC	CASSISSGSSYNEQFF
13	TRBV18	TRBJ1-4	TRBD1	many	TGTGCCAGCTCAACAGGGACAGATGAAAAACTGTTTTTT	CASSTGTDEKLFF
14	TRBV7-9	TRBJ2-7	TRBD1	many	TGTGCCAGCAGCCCGAGGACAGGGGACTACGAGCAGTACTTC	CASSPRTGDYEQYF
13	TRBV11-2	TRBJ1-2	TRBD1	.	TGTGCCACCACACAGGGGAATCTTCGTGGCTACACCTTC	CATTQGNLRGYTF
17	TRBV21-1	TRBJ1-2	.	many	TGTGCCAGCAGCAAAGCTTCAGGCGAGGGTGCGAACTATGGCTACACCTTC	CASSKASGEGANYGYTF
15	TRBV11-2	TRBJ2-7	.	many	TGTGCCAGCAGCGCCACGGACGAGCGGGGGACAGGGCCGTACTTC	CASSATDERGTGPYF
14	TRBV5-5	TRBJ1-2	TRBD1	.	TGTGCCAGCAGCTTGGAGGGACAGATCTATGGCTACACCTTC	CASSLEGQIYGYTF
14	TRBV10-3	TRBJ2-7	.	.	TGTGCCATCAGTGAAGTTAGCCTTACCTACGAGCAGTACTTC	CAISEVSLTYEQYF
16	TRBV2	TRBJ2-7	TRBD2	.	TGTGCCAGCAGTGATCGGACTAGCTGGAGCTCCTACGAGCAGTACTTC	CASSDRTSWSSYEQYF
17	TRBV11-2	TRBJ2-1	.	.	TGTGCCAGCAGCTTCGGAAGAGGACAGAGCTCCTACAATGAGCAGTTCTTC	CASSFGRGQSSYNEQFF
14	TRBV12-3/TRBV12-4	TRBJ2-7	.	.	TGTGCCAGCAGTTTAGCACAGGGCGTCTACGAGCAGTACTTC	CASSLAQGVYEQYF